Below are 5 T cell receptor beta chains sequenced from a single sample in a study of T cell responses to AZD1222 COVID-19 vaccine. Clones were read by immunoSEQ multiplex PCR, and TCRdb kept only the in-frame ones, dropping some. Among around 140,000 clones listed, about 92% were seen once. Sequenced here: peripheral blood, sampled on day 0 of AZD1222 vaccination. The receptors shown here come from an adult in good health.

The genes are TRBV20-1 and TRBJ1-6, with D unclear. Germline loops: CDR1 DFQATT, CDR2 SNEGSKA (reference sequence). This CDR3 has 11 residues. Trimming shortened V by 3 bases and J by 8 bases, and 5 bases separated the two germline ends. CDR3 nucleotide sequence: TGCAGTGCTAGCTCGTATTCACCCCTCCACTTT. This codes for CSASSYSPLHF.

The CDR3 loop is CASSPGQGSDQPQHF. CDR3 in DNA: TGTGCCAGCTCACCGGGACAGGGAAGCGATCAGCCCCAGCATTTT. The V gene is TRBV18, the J gene TRBJ1-5; 9 bases match TRBD1. CDR3 length equals 15 residues. Unmatched junction bases numbered 5, after V lost 3 bases and J lost 5 bases. Germline V lookup: CDR1 KGHSH, CDR2 LQKENI. Complete variable domain (other parts from reference TRBV18 and TRBJ1-5): NAGVMQNPRHLVRRRGQEARLRCSPMKGHSHVYWYRQLPEEGLKFMVYLQKENIIDESGMPKERFSAEFPKEGPSILRIQQVVRGDSAAYFCASSPGQGSDQPQHFGDGTRLSIL.

The chain uses TRBV19 and TRBJ2-1; tentative D call: TRBD1 (7 bases). Per germline, CDR1 LNHDA and CDR2 SQIVND (reference sequence). This CDR3 has 13 residues. V lost 0 bases and J 8 bases, leaving 8 bases between the germline ends. The DNA for the CDR3 is TGTGCCAGTAGTATAGACAGGGGGGATGAGCAGTTCTTC. Its translation is CASSIDRGDEQFF.

The rearrangement joins TRBV7-8 to TRBJ1-5, with unresolved D. Trimming took 2 bases from V and 4 from J, leaving 9 bases between them. The CDR3 runs to 14 residues. CDR1 is SGHVS and CDR2 is FQNEAQ in the germline V gene. CDR3 DNA sequence: TGTGCCAGCAGCTTAAGCAGCCGAAATCAGCCCCAGCATTTT. As protein: CASSLSSRNQPQHF.

The J gene is TRBJ2-3, the V gene TRBV5-1, with 11 bases that match TRBD1. CDR1 is SGHRS, CDR2 YFSETQ, per germline. The CDR3 is 14 amino acids. With V trimmed by 0 bases and J by 7 bases, 1 base remained unmatched. The CDR3 reads CASSLGTGGNTQYF. The CDR3 nucleotides are TGCGCCAGCAGCTTGGGGACAGGGGGCAATACGCAGTATTTT. Variable domain in full (rest from reference TRBV5-1 and TRBJ2-3): KAGVTQTPRYLIKTRGQQVTLSCSPISGHRSVSWYQQTPGQGLQFLFEYFSETQRNKGNFPGRFSGRQFSNSRSEMNVSTLELGDSALYLCASSLGTGGNTQYFGPGTRLTVL.